Listed below are T cell receptor beta chains from one sample, sequenced in a study of response to subunit inactivated influenza vaccine. One entry per CDR3 protein results from TCRdb running MiXCR on the RT-PCR reads. The profile shows around 710,000 distinct CDR3 sequences, 11% to 15% of them singletons. The sequencing used PBMCs from blood, collected roughly 2 weeks before vaccination. Receptors were obtained from a man aged 50 to 60 who received an inactivated influenza vaccine. Both conserved end residues are part of each CDR3. D genes are given only for firm matches. A clone size is listed for some rows: how often the clone was seen (once, few, many), or a class if it is expanded.

D gene	J gene	clone size	V gene	CDR3 protein	CDR3 DNA
.	TRBJ1-1	.	TRBV6-1	CASSKQGGDTEAFF	TGTGCCAGCAGTAAACAGGGAGGGGACACTGAAGCTTTCTTT
.	TRBJ1-5	few	TRBV7-9	CASSPRDSGQPQHF	TGTGCCAGCAGCCCCAGGGACTCGGGTCAGCCCCAGCATTTT
.	TRBJ2-5	.	TRBV5-6	CASSSLEGAGETQYF	TGTGCCAGCAGCTCCTTGGAGGGGGCAGGAGAGACCCAGTACTTC
.	TRBJ2-1	.	TRBV12-1	CASSLLPGTARDNEQFF	TGTGCCAGCAGCTTACTACCCGGGACAGCTAGAGACAATGAGCAGTTCTTC
TRBD2	TRBJ2-2	many	TRBV7-8	CASSIIAAGAPTGELFF	TGTGCCAGCAGCATAATAGCAGCGGGAGCCCCCACCGGGGAGCTGTTTTTT
TRBD1	TRBJ1-2	.	TRBV12-3/TRBV12-4	CASSFRGFSGYTF	TGTGCCAGCAGTTTCAGGGGGTTCTCTGGCTACACCTTC
.	TRBJ2-5	.	TRBV3-1	CAGSQVREETQYF	TGTGCCGGCAGCCAAGTTAGGGAAGAGACCCAGTACTTC
TRBD2	TRBJ2-1	many	TRBV14	CASSQALAGGPNEQFF	TGTGCCAGCAGCCAAGCTTTAGCGGGAGGGCCGAATGAGCAGTTCTTC
TRBD1	TRBJ2-1	.	TRBV7-2	CASSQGTGQFF	TGTGCCAGCAGCCAGGGGACAGGGCAGTTCTTC
.	TRBJ1-3	few	TRBV9	CASSATGARGNTIYF	TGTGCCAGCAGCGCCACGGGGGCACGAGGAAACACCATATATTTT
TRBD2	TRBJ2-1	few	TRBV20-1	CSARDPGTSGNEQFF	TGCAGTGCTAGAGACCCCGGGACTAGCGGTAATGAGCAGTTCTTC
.	TRBJ2-2	many	TRBV20-1	CSAFRQNFNGELFF	TGCAGTGCTTTTCGACAGAACTTCAACGGGGAGCTGTTTTTT
TRBD2	TRBJ2-7	many	TRBV4-2	CASSQVPAGGPYEQYF	TGTGCCAGCAGCCAAGTGCCAGCGGGAGGGCCCTACGAGCAGTACTTC
.	TRBJ2-5	few	TRBV7-9	CASSPLARETQYF	TGTGCCAGCAGCCCTCTAGCACGGGAGACCCAGTACTTC
.	TRBJ2-1	.	TRBV2	CASSEDRNEQFF	TGTGCCAGCAGTGAAGATCGGAATGAGCAGTTCTTC
TRBD1	TRBJ1-4	few	TRBV5-1	CASSRTGTDEKLFF	TGCGCCAGCAGCCGAACCGGGACAGATGAAAAACTGTTTTTT
.	TRBJ2-7	few	TRBV11-2	CASSLFGSPYEQYF	TGTGCCAGCAGCTTATTCGGCAGTCCCTACGAGCAGTACTTC
.	TRBJ2-1	.	TRBV4-3	CASSQDVGYNEQFF	TGCGCCAGCAGCCAAGATGTCGGTTACAATGAGCAGTTCTTC
.	TRBJ2-2	.	TRBV7-3	CASSLGPTQTGELFF	TGTGCCAGCAGCTTAGGCCCCACCCAGACCGGGGAGCTGTTTTTT
.	TRBJ1-6	few	TRBV12-3/TRBV12-4	CASSPKGVLNSPLHF	TGTGCCAGCAGCCCCAAAGGGGTACTAAATTCACCCCTCCACTTT
.	TRBJ2-1	few	TRBV12-3/TRBV12-4	CASSFGGTAYNEQFF	TGTGCCAGCAGTTTTGGGGGGACAGCCTACAATGAGCAGTTCTTC
TRBD1	TRBJ1-4	.	TRBV3-1	CASSQAGTDNEKLFF	TGTGCCAGCAGCCAAGCCGGGACAGATAATGAAAAACTGTTTTTT
.	TRBJ2-1	few	TRBV5-1	CASSSGSLAGSYNEQFF	TGCGCCAGCAGCTCGGGGAGTCTGGCGGGCTCCTACAATGAGCAGTTCTTC
.	TRBJ1-1	few	TRBV6-4	CASSERGAPMNTEAFF	TGTGCCAGCAGTGAGAGAGGGGCCCCAATGAACACTGAAGCTTTCTTT
.	TRBJ2-1	many	TRBV7-2	CASSPNTRTEQFF	TGTGCCAGCAGCCCTAATACTAGAACTGAGCAGTTCTTC
TRBD1	TRBJ1-5	.	TRBV7-2	CASSLMEGAGQPQHF	TGTGCCAGCAGCTTAATGGAGGGGGCGGGTCAGCCCCAGCATTTT
.	TRBJ2-3	.	TRBV20-1	CSARRTRATRDTQYF	TGCAGTGCTCGTCGAACTAGGGCGACTCGAGATACGCAGTATTTT
TRBD1	TRBJ2-1	.	TRBV12-3/TRBV12-4	CASSFRGPPGYEQFF	TGTGCCAGCAGTTTCAGGGGGCCCCCTGGCTATGAGCAGTTCTTC
TRBD1	TRBJ1-2	.	TRBV15	CATSIRTGGNGYTF	TGTGCCACCAGCATCCGGACAGGGGGGAATGGCTACACCTTC
TRBD1	TRBJ2-7	few	TRBV24-1	CATSDSPGQGTSSYEQYF	TGTGCCACCAGTGACTCGCCGGGACAGGGCACGAGCTCCTACGAGCAGTACTTC
TRBD2	TRBJ2-7	many	TRBV7-9	CASSLWLAGERYEQYF	TGTGCCAGCAGCTTATGGCTAGCGGGAGAGAGGTACGAGCAGTACTTC